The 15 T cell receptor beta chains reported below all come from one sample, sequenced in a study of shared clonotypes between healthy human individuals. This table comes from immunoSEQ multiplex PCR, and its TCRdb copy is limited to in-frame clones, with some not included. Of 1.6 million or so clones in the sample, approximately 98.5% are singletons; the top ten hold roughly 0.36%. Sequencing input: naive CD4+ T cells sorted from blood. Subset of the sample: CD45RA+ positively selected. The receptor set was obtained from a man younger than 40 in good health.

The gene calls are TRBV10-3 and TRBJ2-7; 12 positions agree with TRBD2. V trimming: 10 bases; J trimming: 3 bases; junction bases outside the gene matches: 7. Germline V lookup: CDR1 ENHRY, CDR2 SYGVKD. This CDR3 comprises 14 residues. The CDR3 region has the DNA TGTGCCACTCGGACTAGCGGGGTTATCTACGAGCAGTACTTC. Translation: CATRTSGVIYEQYF.

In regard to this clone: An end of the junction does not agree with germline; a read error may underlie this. CDR3 in DNA: TGTGCCAGCACCTTACGAGGGGGCCAAGAGACCCAGTACTTC. Residues: CASTLRGGQETQYF. The V and J genes are TRBV7-9 and TRBJ2-5; TRBD1 is a possible D gene (6 bases). CDR3 length: 14 amino acids. The germline gives CDR1 SEHNR, CDR2 FQNEAQ (reference sequence).

The CDR3 bases are TGTGCCAGCAGTCCGTACTCCACAGGGAGGAATGAGCAGTTCTTC. Its translation: CASSPYSTGRNEQFF. This chain links TRBV28 with TRBJ2-1, with D perhaps assigned TRBD1 or TRBD2 (6 bases each). This CDR3 contains 15 residues. V was cut by 5 bases and J by 7 bases, with 18 bases left in between. CDR1 and CDR2 (germline): MDHEN, SYDVKM. The full variable domain, its missing parts supplied by reference TRBV28 and TRBJ2-1, is DVKVTQSSRYLVKRTGEKVFLECVQDMDHENMFWYRQDPGLGLRLIYFSYDVKMKEKGDIPEGYSVSREKKERFSLILESASTNQTSMYLCASSPYSTGRNEQFFGPGTRLTVL.

The CDR3 DNA sequence: TGTGCCAGACAACAGGGACCCGACACTGAAGCTTTCTTT. Translation gives CARQQGPDTEAFF. V and J are TRBV2 and TRBJ1-1; the D gene is possibly TRBD1 (6 bases). This CDR3 has 13 residues. The germline V gene encodes CDR1 SNHLY and CDR2 FYNNEI. Trimming pared 9 bases from V and 3 bases from J, leaving 14 bases between.

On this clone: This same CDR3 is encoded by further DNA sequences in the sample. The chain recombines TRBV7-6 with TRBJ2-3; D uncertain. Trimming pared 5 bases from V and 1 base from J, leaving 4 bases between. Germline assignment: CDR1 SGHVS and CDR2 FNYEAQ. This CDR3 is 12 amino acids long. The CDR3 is CASSPRTDTQYF. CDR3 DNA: TGTGCCAGCAGCCCGCGCACAGATACGCAGTATTTT.

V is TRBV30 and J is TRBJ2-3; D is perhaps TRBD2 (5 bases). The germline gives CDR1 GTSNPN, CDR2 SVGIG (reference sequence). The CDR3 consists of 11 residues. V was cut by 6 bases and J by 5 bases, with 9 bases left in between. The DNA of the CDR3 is TGTGCCTGTCAAGGGAGAGATACGCAGTATTTT. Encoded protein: CACQGRDTQYF.

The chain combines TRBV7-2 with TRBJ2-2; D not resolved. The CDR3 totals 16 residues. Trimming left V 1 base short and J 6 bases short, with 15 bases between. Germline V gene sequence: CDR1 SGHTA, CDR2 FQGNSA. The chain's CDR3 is CASSLGLVGWSGELFF. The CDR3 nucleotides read TGTGCCAGCAGCTTAGGATTGGTCGGTTGGTCCGGGGAGCTGTTTTTT.

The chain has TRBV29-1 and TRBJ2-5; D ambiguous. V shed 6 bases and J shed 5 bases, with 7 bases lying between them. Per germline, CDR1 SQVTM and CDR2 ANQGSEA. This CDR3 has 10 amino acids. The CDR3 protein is CSVRTETQYF. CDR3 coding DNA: TGCAGCGTCCGGACGGAGACCCAGTACTTC.

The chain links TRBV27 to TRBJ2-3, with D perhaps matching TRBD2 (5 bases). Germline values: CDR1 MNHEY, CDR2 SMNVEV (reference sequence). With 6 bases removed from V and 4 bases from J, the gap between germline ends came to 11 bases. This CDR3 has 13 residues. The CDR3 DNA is TGTGCCAGCAGCCGAGGGCAGTCAGATACGCAGTATTTT. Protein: CASSRGQSDTQYF.

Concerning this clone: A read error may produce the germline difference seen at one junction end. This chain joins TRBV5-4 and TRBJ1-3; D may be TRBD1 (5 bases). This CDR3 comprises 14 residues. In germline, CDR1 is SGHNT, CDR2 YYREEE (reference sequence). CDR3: CASSRDASRNTIYF. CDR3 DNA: TGTGCCAGCAGCCGGGACGCCTCTCGAAACACCATATATTTT.

This chain's CDR3 is CASMGGSGANVLTF. The CDR3 DNA sequence: TGTGCCAGCATGGGGGGCTCTGGGGCCAACGTCCTGACTTTC. This chain connects TRBV6-5 to TRBJ2-6, with D perhaps matching TRBD2 (6 bases). V was cut by 7 bases and J by 0 bases, with 7 bases left in between. Germline lookup yields CDR1 MNHEY and CDR2 SVGAGI. The CDR3 spans 14 residues.

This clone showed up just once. The CDR3 here is CASSLRWQYSNQPQHF. The CDR3 coding sequence is TGTGCCAGCAGCCTCCGATGGCAGTATAGCAATCAGCCCCAGCATTTT. The chain has TRBV7-4 and TRBJ1-5; no clear D. V lost 5 bases and J lost 0, with 14 bases in between. The CDR3 length is 16 residues. Germline values: CDR1 SGHVT, CDR2 SQSDAQ. The variable domain in full, completed from reference TRBV7-4 and TRBJ1-5, reads GAGVSQSPRYKVAKRGRDVALRCDSISGHVTLYWYRQTLGQGSEVLTYSQSDAQRDKSGRPSGRFSAERPERSVSTLKIQRTEQGDSAVYLCASSLRWQYSNQPQHFGDGTRLSIL.

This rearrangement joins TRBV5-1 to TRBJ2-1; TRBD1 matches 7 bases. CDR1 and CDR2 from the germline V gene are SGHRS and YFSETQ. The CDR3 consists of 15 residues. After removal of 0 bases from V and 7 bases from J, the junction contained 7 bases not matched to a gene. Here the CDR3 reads CASSLALRGLNEQFF. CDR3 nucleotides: TGCGCCAGCAGCTTGGCCTTGAGGGGGCTTAATGAGCAGTTCTTC.

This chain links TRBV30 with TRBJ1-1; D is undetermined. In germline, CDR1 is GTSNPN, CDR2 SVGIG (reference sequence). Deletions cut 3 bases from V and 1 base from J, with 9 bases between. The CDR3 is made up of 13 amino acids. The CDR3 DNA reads TGTGCCTGGAGCCCCGCCCAGAACACTGAAGCTTTCTTT. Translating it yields CAWSPAQNTEAFF.

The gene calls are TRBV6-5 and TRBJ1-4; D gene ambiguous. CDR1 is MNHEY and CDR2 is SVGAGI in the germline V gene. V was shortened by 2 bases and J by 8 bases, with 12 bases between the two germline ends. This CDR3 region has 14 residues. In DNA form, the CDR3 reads TGTGCCAGCAGTTACGGAACCCAAGGGGAAAAACTGTTTTTT. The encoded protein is CASSYGTQGEKLFF.